This TCR beta chain was found in a study of blood T cell repertoires in COVID-19. On the study more broadly: Nucleic acid was either cDNA or gDNA, and it came from T cells, B-cell-depleted T cells, or PBMCs.

The germline CDR1 and CDR2 sequences are SNHLY and FYNNEI. The germline V and J ends were trimmed by 3 bases and 11 bases, with 5 bases remaining between them. The CDR3 extends over 10 amino acids. The table came from immunoSEQ multiplex PCR; TCRdb's copy has only in-frame clones and leaves some out. Of 400,000 to 550,000 clones in the sample, around nine tenths were seen once. The source is a woman aged 18-30 years with acute COVID-19. The gene calls are TRBV2 and TRBJ1-3, with no clear D. Sequenced material: PBMCs or T cells enriched from blood (not recorded which). CDR3 in DNA: TGTGCCAGCAGTGACTCTTCCATATATTTT. It is translated as CASSDSSIYF.